Below are 20 T cell receptor beta chains sequenced from a single sample in a study of Graves' ophthalmopathy and Graves' hyperthyroidism. RNA transcripts provided the template for amplifying TCR beta CDR3 regions. The workflow started with a first-round RT-PCR run with HTBI primers and then moved on to a second-round multiplex PCR. TCRdb called the multiplex PCR reads again in MiXCR, with one record for every CDR3 protein. This sample yields approximately 1.2 million distinct CDR3 sequences, of which about 35% are seen a single time; over 8.5% belongs to the top ten. Sample: peripheral blood or thyroid tissue (not recorded which). Receptor source: an adult man with Graves' hyperthyroidism.

Many counts were recorded for this clonotype. The chain links TRBV10-3 to TRBJ2-5, with D perhaps TRBD1 (6 bases). The germline V and J ends were trimmed by 4 bases and 5 bases, with 17 bases remaining between them. The CDR3 has 15 residues. Germline lookup yields CDR1 ENHRY and CDR2 SYGVKD. For the CDR3, the DNA is TGTGCCATCAGTGCCAAGACGAGAGGGGGTGAGACCCAGTACTTC. Translated, it gives CAISAKTRGGETQYF.

The chain combines TRBV6-5 with TRBJ1-3; D gene uncertain. The V and J ends lost 5 bases and 0 bases respectively, with 11 bases between them. Germline V gene lookup returns CDR1 MNHEY and CDR2 SVGAGI. This CDR3 spans 15 amino acids. The CDR3 nucleotides are TGTGCCAGCAGTCCGACGGAGAACTCTGGAAACACCATATATTTT. The encoded protein is CASSPTENSGNTIYF.

This clonotype occurred many times. The rearrangement joins TRBV7-6 to TRBJ2-5; tentatively, D is TRBD1 (5 bases). V was cut by 3 bases and J by 3 bases, with 14 bases left in between. This CDR3 has 15 residues. Germline CDR1 reads SGHVS; CDR2 reads FNYEAQ. The CDR3 DNA reads TGTGCCAGCAGCTTCGAGAACCAGGGTAAAGAGACCCAGTACTTC. Encoded protein: CASSFENQGKETQYF.

The rearrangement joins TRBV29-1 to TRBJ2-2; D unresolved. Germline CDR1 reads SQVTM; CDR2 reads ANQGSEA. The CDR3 totals 11 residues. Trimming cost V 8 bases and J 6 bases, with 10 bases left between them. Written as DNA, the CDR3 is TGCAGCTTAAAGGTCCCCGGGGAGCTGTTTTTT. Residues: CSLKVPGELFF.

CDR3 sequence reads: CASSVPGGNTIYF. CDR3 sequence (DNA): TGTGCCAGCTCGGTCCCGGGTGGAAACACCATATATTTT. The genes are TRBV2 and TRBJ1-3; D ambiguous. Germline-derived CDR1 and CDR2 are SNHLY and FYNNEI. The CDR3 extends over 13 amino acids. V dropped 8 bases and J dropped 3 bases, with 11 bases sitting between them.

Many counts were recorded for this clonotype. The genes are TRBV7-8 and TRBJ1-2; D unclear. In germline, CDR1 is SGHVS, CDR2 FQNEAQ. V shed 1 base and J shed 2 bases, with 17 bases lying between them. The CDR3 runs 17 residues. DNA for the CDR3: TGTGCCAGCAGCTTAGGAGGCAGCCCCATATCGAACTATGGCTACACCTTC. Translated: CASSLGGSPISNYGYTF.

This clonotype has at least ten counts. The chain uses TRBV10-3 and TRBJ2-5; D may correspond to TRBD1 or TRBD2 (6 bases each). The CDR3 totals 11 residues. Germline V gene data show CDR1 as ENHRY and CDR2 as SYGVKD. The CDR3: CASGAQETQYF. CDR3 nucleotides: TGTGCTTCGGGGGCCCAAGAGACCCAGTACTTC.

This clonotype was counted a few times. The genes are TRBV20-1 and TRBJ1-5; 8 bases match TRBD1. This CDR3 has 18 residues. Germline trimming cut 4 bases from V and 3 bases from J; bases unmatched to any gene: 17. Per the germline V gene, CDR1 is DFQATT and CDR2 is SNEGSKA (reference sequence). This chain's CDR3 is CSAKKGAVPGQANQPQHF. The CDR3 DNA follows: TGCAGTGCTAAGAAAGGCGCCGTACCGGGACAGGCCAATCAGCCCCAGCATTTT.

This clonotype was counted many times. The chain recombines TRBV10-2 with TRBJ2-5, with 8 bases that match TRBD1. The CDR3 loop spans 15 amino acids. CDR1 and CDR2 (germline): WSHSY, SAAADI. The V gene end was trimmed by 2 bases and the J gene end by 4 bases; junction bases not matched to a gene: 6. CDR3 residues: CASSEGRGRGETQYF. CDR3 nucleotide sequence: TGCGCCAGCAGTGAGGGCAGGGGGCGAGGAGAGACCCAGTACTTC.

This clonotype was seen at least ten times. The rearrangement uses TRBV29-1 and TRBJ1-2; 9 bases map to TRBD1. This CDR3 has 12 residues. V dropped 6 bases and J dropped 8; count of bases not matched to a gene: 7. CDR1 is SQVTM, CDR2 ANQGSEA, per germline. The CDR3 here is CSVAGTGSGYTF. The CDR3 region has the DNA TGCAGCGTGGCCGGGACAGGGAGCGGCTACACCTTC.

The chain employs TRBV25-1 and TRBJ1-4, with TRBD1 as a possible D gene (5 bases). The germline V gene has CDR1 MGHDK and CDR2 SYGVNS. V gave up 2 bases and J gave up 8 bases, with 12 bases separating them. This CDR3 has 14 amino acids. The CDR3: CASSEEGFGEKLFF. In DNA form, the CDR3 reads TGTGCCAGCAGTGAAGAGGGGTTTGGCGAAAAACTGTTTTTT.

This clonotype was seen a few times. The J gene is TRBJ2-7, the V gene TRBV6-5, with 8 bases identical to TRBD2. The CDR3 contains 17 residues. Germline V gene lookup returns CDR1 MNHEY and CDR2 SVGAGI. Unmatched junction bases numbered 9, after V lost 0 bases and J lost 2 bases. The CDR3 DNA sequence: TGTGCCAGCAGTTACTCACCGACGACTAGCGTGACCTACGAGCAGTACTTC. This codes for CASSYSPTTSVTYEQYF.

This clonotype was recorded at least ten times. The chain couples TRBV7-9 to TRBJ1-1, with TRBD1 matching over 9 bases. The CDR3 is 15 amino acids. The V and J ends lost 3 bases and 6 bases, in that order; junction bases with no gene match: 8. CDR1 and CDR2 from the germline V gene are SEHNR and FQNEAQ (reference sequence). CDR3 sequence: CASSFPGQGTSEAFF. Written as DNA, the CDR3 is TGTGCCAGCAGCTTCCCCGGACAGGGGACCTCTGAAGCTTTCTTT.

This clonotype was picked up many times. The J gene is TRBJ1-4, the V gene TRBV7-9; D gene ambiguous. V was clipped by 4 bases and J by 0 bases, with 6 bases between them. Germline V gene lookup returns CDR1 SEHNR and CDR2 FQNEAQ (reference sequence). CDR3 length: 14 residues. The CDR3 is CASSSGTTNEKLFF. Here the CDR3 DNA reads TGTGCCAGCAGCTCGGGAACAACTAATGAAAAACTGTTTTTT.

The sample holds many counts of this clonotype. The chain joins TRBV20-1 to TRBJ1-6; the D gene is possibly TRBD1 (5 bases). CDR1 and CDR2 (germline): DFQATT, SNEGSKA (reference sequence). V was trimmed by 5 bases and J by 2 bases, leaving 10 bases between them. CDR3 length equals 14 residues. CDR3 coding DNA: TGCAGTGCTGGGGCCGGTGCCTATAATTCACCCCTCCACTTT. Protein: CSAGAGAYNSPLHF.

The CDR3 coding sequence is TGCGCCAGCAGCTTGACTCCTAGCGGGAACTACGAGCAGTACTTC. It codes for CASSLTPSGNYEQYF. V usage is TRBV5-1 and J usage is TRBJ2-7; 9 positions agree with TRBD2. J gave up 3 bases and V 1 base, and 5 bases lay outside the gene matches. The CDR3 covers 15 residues. Germline CDR1 SGHRS, CDR2 YFSETQ.

This clonotype was seen just once. This sequence joins TRBV2 and TRBJ2-5, with D maybe TRBD1 (5 bases). The V gene's germline CDR1 is SNHLY and CDR2 FYNNEI. Trimming shortened V by 10 bases and J by 1 base, and 10 bases separated the two germline ends. The CDR3 is 12 residues long. CDR3 sequence (DNA): TGTGCCACCGCGGACACCCAAGAGACCCAGTACTTC. This encodes CATADTQETQYF.

This clonotype was seen a few times. The chain joins TRBV30 to TRBJ1-1; D ambiguous. Per the germline V gene, CDR1 is GTSNPN and CDR2 is SVGIG (reference sequence). There are 12 residues in the CDR3. Trimming cost V 2 bases and J 8 bases, with 12 bases left between them. CDR3 region: CAWSPGRKEAFF. The CDR3 DNA follows: TGTGCCTGGAGTCCCGGACGGAAAGAAGCTTTCTTT.

This clonotype appeared a few times. The chain joins TRBV6-6 to TRBJ1-2; D is undetermined. V lost 6 bases and J lost 4, with 12 bases in between. Germline V lookup: CDR1 MNHNY, CDR2 SVGAGI (reference sequence). This CDR3 is 13 amino acids long. In DNA, the CDR3 is TGTGCCAGCAGACCTAACAATGCCTATGGCTACACCTTC. It encodes CASRPNNAYGYTF.

This chain links TRBV29-1 with TRBJ2-5, with TRBD1 matching over 9 bases. V was pared by 8 bases and J by 4 bases, with 14 bases of the junction left unmatched. Germline assignment: CDR1 SQVTM and CDR2 ANQGSEA. The CDR3 runs 15 residues. The CDR3 spells CSSPRDRGIRETQYF. In DNA, the CDR3 is TGCAGCAGCCCGAGAGACAGGGGGATTAGAGAGACCCAGTACTTC.